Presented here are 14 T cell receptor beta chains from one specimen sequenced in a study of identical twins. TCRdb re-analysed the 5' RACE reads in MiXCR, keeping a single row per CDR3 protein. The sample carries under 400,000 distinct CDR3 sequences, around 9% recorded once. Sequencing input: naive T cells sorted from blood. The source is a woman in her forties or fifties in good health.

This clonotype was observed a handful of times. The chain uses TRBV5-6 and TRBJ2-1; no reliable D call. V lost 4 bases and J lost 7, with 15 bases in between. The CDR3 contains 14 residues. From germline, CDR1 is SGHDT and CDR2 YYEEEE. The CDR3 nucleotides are TGTGCCAGCAGCCCCCGAAATCCGAGAAATGAGCAGTTCTTC. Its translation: CASSPRNPRNEQFF.

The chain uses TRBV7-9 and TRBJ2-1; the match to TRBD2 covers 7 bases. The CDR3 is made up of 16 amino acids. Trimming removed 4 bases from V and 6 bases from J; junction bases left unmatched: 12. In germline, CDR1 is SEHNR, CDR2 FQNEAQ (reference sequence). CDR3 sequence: CASSSPTGTISNEQFF. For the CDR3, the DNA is TGTGCCAGCAGCTCCCCAACCGGGACTATATCCAATGAGCAGTTCTTC.

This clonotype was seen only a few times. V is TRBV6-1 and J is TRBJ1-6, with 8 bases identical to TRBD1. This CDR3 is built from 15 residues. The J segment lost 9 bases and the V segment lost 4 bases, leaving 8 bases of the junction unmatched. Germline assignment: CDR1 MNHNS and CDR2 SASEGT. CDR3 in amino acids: CASSGLGQGFSPLHF. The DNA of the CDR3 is TGTGCCAGCAGTGGTCTCGGACAGGGTTTTTCACCCCTCCACTTT.

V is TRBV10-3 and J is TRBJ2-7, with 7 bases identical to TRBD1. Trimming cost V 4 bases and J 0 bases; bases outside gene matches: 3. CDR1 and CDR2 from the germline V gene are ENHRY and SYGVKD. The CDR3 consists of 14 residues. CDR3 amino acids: CAISGTGVSYEQYF. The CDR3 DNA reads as TGTGCCATCAGTGGGACAGGAGTCTCCTACGAGCAGTACTTC.

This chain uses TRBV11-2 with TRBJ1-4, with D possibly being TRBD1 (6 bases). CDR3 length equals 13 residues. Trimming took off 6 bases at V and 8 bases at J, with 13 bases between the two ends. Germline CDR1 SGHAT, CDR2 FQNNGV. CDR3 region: CASSFGQQEKLFF. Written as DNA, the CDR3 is TGTGCCAGCAGTTTCGGACAGCAGGAAAAACTGTTTTTT.

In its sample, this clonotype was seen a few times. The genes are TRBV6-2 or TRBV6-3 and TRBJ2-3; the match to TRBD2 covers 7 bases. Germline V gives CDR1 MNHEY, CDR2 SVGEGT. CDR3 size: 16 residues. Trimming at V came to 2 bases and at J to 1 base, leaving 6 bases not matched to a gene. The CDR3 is CASSYGGDGGTDTQYF. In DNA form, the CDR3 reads TGTGCCAGCAGTTACGGGGGGGACGGAGGCACAGATACGCAGTATTTT.

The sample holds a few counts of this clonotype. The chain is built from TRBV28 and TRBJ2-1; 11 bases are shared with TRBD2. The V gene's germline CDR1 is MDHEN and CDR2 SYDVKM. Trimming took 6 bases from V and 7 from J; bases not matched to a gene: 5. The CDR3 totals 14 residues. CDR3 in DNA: TGTGCCAGCAGGGGACTAGCGGAGTGGAATGAGCAGTTCTTC. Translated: CASRGLAEWNEQFF.

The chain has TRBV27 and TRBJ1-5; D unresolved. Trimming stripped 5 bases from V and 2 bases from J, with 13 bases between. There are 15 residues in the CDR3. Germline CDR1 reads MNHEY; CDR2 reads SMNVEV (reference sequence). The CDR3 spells CASSPIPGGNQPQHF. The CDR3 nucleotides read TGTGCCAGCAGTCCTATTCCCGGTGGCAATCAGCCCCAGCATTTT.

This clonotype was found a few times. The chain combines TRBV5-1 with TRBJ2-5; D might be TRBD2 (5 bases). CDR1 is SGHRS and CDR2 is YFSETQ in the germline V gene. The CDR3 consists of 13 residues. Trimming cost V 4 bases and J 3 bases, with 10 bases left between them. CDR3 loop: CASSPGWEETQYF. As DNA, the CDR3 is TGCGCCAGCAGCCCGGGATGGGAAGAGACCCAGTACTTC.

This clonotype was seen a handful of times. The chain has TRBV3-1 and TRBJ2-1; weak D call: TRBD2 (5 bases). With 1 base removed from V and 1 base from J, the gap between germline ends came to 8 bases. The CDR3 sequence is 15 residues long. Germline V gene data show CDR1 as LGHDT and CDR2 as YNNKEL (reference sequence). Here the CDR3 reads CASSQAGISYNEQFF. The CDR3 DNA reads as TGTGCCAGCAGCCAAGCGGGAATTTCCTACAATGAGCAGTTCTTC.

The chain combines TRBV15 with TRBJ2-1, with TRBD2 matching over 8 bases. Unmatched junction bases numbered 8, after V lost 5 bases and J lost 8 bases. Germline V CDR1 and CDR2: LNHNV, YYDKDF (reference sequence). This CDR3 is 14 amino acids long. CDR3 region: CATSGVAGRDEQFF. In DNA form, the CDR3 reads TGTGCCACCAGCGGGGTAGCGGGAAGGGATGAGCAGTTCTTC. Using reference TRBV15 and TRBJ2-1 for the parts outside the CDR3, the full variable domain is DAMVIQNPRYQVTQFGKPVTLSCSQTLNHNVMYWYQQKSSQAPKLLFHYYDKDFNNEADTPDNFQSRRPNTSFCFLDIRSPGLGDTAMYLCATSGVAGRDEQFFGPGTRLTVL.

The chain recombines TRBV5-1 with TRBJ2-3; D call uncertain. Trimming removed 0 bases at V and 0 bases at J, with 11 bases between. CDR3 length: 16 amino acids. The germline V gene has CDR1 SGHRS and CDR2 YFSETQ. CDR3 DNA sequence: TGCGCCAGCAGCTTGGCAGAAGTTACTAGCACAGATACGCAGTATTTT. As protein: CASSLAEVTSTDTQYF.

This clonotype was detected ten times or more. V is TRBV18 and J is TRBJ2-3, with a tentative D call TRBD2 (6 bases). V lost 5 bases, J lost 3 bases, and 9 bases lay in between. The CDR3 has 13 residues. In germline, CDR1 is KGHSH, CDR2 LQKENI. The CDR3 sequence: CASSGGGTDTQYF. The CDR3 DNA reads TGTGCCAGCTCAGGAGGAGGGACAGATACGCAGTATTTT. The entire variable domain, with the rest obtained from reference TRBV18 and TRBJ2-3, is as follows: NAGVMQNPRHLVRRRGQEARLRCSPMKGHSHVYWYRQLPEEGLKFMVYLQKENIIDESGMPKERFSAEFPKEGPSILRIQQVVRGDSAAYFCASSGGGTDTQYFGPGTRLTVL.

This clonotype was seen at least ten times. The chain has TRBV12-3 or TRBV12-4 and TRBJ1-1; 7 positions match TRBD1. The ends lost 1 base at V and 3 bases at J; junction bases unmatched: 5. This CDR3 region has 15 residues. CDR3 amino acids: CASSLDRGGDTEAFF. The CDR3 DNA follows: TGTGCCAGCAGTTTAGACAGGGGTGGAGACACTGAAGCTTTCTTT.